The sequence of this T cell receptor (beta chain) was determined in a study of Ad26.COV2.S vaccination and SARS-CoV-2 variants. Assay used: immunoSEQ multiplex PCR; TCRdb lists only in-frame clones, some missing. Of over 400,000 clones listed, over 80% are singletons. The CDR3 has 19 amino acids. Trimming removed 4 bases from V and 2 bases from J; junction bases left unmatched: 8. Germline V gene data show CDR1 as SEHNR and CDR2 as FQNEAQ (reference sequence). Treatment specified: 19 received Ad26.COV2.S at low or high dose, single or two shots; 5 received placebo; per-sample allocation not given. The investigators took samples on day 63 after the first vaccine or placebo injection.

This receptor was identified in a person between 18 and 65 years old who received the Ad26.COV2.S COVID-19 vaccine or a placebo. The rearrangement links TRBV7-9 to TRBJ2-1, with 16 nucleotides matching TRBD2. Sequenced material: peripheral blood, taken in a trial of Ad26.COV2.S vaccine versus placebo. This chain's CDR3 is CASSSGLAGGPWPYNEQFF. CDR3 in DNA: TGTGCCAGCAGCTCGGGACTAGCGGGGGGGCCTTGGCCCTACAATGAGCAGTTCTTC. The full variable domain, in which reference TRBV7-9 and TRBJ2-1 provide the parts outside the CDR3, is DTGVSQNPRHKITKRGQNVTFRCDPISEHNRLYWYRQTLGQGPEFLTYFQNEAQLEKSRLLSDRFSAERPKGSFSTLEIQRTEQGDSAMYLCASSSGLAGGPWPYNEQFFGPGTRLTVL.